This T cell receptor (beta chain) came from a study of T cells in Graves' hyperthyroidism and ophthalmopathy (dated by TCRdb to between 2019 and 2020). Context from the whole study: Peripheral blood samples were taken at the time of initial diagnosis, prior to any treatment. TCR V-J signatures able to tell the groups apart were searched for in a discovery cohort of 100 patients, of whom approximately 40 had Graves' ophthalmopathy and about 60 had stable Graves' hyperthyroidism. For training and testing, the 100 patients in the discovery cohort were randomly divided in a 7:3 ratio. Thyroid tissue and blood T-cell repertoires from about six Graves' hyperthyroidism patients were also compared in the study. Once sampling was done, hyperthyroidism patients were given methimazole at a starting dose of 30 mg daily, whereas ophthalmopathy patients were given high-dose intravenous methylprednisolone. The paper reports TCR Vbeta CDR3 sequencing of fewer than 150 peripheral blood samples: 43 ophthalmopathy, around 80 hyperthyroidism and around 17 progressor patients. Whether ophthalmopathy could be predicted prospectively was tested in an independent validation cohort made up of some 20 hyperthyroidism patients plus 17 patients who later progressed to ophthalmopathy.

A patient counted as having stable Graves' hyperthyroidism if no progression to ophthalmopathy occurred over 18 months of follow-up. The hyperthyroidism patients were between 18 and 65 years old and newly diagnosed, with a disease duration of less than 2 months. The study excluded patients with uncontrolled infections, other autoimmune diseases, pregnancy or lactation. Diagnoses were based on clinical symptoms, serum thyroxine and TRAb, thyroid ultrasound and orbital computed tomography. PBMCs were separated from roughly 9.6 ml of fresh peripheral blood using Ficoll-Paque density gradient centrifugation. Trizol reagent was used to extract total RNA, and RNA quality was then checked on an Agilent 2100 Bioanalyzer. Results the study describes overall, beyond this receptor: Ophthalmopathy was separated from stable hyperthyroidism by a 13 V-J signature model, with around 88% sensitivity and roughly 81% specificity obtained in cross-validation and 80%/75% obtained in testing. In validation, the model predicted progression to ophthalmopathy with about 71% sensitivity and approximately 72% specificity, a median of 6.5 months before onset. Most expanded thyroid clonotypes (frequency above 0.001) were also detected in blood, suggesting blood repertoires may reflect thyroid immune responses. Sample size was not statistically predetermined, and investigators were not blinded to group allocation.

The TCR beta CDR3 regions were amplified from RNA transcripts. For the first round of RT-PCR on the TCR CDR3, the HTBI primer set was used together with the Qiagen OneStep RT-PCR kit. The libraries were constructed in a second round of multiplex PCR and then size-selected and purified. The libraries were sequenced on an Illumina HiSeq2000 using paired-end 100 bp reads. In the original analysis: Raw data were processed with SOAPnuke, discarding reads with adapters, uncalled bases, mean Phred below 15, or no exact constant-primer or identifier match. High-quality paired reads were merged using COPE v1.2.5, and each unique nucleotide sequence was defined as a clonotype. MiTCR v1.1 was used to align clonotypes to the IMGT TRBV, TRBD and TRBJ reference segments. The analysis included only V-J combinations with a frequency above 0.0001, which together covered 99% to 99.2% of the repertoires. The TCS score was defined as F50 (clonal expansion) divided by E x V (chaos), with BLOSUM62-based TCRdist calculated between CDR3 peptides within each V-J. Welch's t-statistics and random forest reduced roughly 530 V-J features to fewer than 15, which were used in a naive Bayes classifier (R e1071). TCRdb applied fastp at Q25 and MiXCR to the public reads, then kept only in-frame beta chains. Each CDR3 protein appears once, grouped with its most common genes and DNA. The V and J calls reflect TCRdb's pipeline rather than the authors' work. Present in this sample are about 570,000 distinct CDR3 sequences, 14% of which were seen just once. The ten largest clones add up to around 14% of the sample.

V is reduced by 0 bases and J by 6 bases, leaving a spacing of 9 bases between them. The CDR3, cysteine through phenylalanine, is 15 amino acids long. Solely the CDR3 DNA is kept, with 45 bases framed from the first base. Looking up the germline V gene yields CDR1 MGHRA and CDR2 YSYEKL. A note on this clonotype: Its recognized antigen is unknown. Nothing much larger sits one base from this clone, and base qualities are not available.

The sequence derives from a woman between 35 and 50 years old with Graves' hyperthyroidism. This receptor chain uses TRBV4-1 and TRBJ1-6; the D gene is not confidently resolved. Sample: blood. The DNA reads TGCGCCAGCAGCCAAGATCCACACATTAATTCACCCCTCCACTTT. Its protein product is CASSQDPHINSPLHF.